The 22 T cell receptor beta chains in this list originate from one sample, sequenced in a study of spatial heterogeneity in lung cancer (dated by TCRdb to about 2019). The time point label, as the study defines it: sample taken at primary tumor resection. Library preparation used 5' RACE. Sequencer: NextSeq 500. TCRdb itself trimmed the public reads at Q25 with fastp, ran MiXCR and retained productive beta chains. Each entry merges the rows of one CDR3 protein and shows their most common DNA and genes. Recorded for this sample are over 9,000 distinct CDR3 sequences; about 15% of them occurred a single time. The leading ten clones occupy about 16% of the sample. Paper-wide results and their limitations: The number of expanded intratumoral alpha and beta TCRs correlated with the tumor nonsynonymous mutation count.

For these TCRs, the target antigens are not known. Sequencing was performed on lung tumor tissue, taken at surgery. These receptors originate from a male donor with early-stage non-small cell lung cancer.

By frequency in the sample, this clonotype is medium-sized. The V call is TRBV29-1, the J call TRBJ2-1; 10 bases line up with TRBD1. This CDR3 contains 14 residues. Germline CDR1 SQVTM, CDR2 ANQGSEA. The V gene end was trimmed by 4 bases and the J gene end by 7 bases; junction bases not matched to a gene: 7. CDR3 nucleotides: TGCAGCGTTGGCAGACAGGGGGCAGAGAATGAGCAGTTCTTC. It encodes CSVGRQGAENEQFF.

This clonotype was observed a handful of times. The chain links TRBV29-1 to TRBJ2-1; possibly TRBD1 for D (6 bases). CDR3 length: 12 residues. Trimming cost V 4 bases and J 7 bases, with 11 bases left between them. Germline loops: CDR1 SQVTM, CDR2 ANQGSEA. This CDR3 is CSVAQGTNEQFF. In DNA, the CDR3 is TGCAGCGTTGCCCAGGGGACAAATGAGCAGTTCTTC.

This clonotype was found many times. The chain is built from TRBV3-1 and TRBJ2-6; TRBD1 aligns across 10 bases. Germline V lookup: CDR1 LGHDT, CDR2 YNNKEL (reference sequence). V lost 6 bases, J lost 0 bases, and 5 bases stayed unmatched. The CDR3 spans 17 residues. Here the CDR3 DNA reads TGTGCCAGCAGAACGGGACAGGGGATCTCTGGGGCCAACGTCCTGACTTTC. Translating gives CASRTGQGISGANVLTF.

The chain joins TRBV6-2 or TRBV6-3 to TRBJ2-5, with D possibly matching TRBD1 (6 bases). The CDR3 runs to 12 residues. CDR1 MNHEY and CDR2 SVGEGT come from the germline V gene. Trimming took 8 bases from V and 0 from J, leaving 7 bases between them. CDR3 in amino acids: CASGTYQETQYF. The CDR3 DNA reads TGTGCCAGCGGGACATACCAAGAGACCCAGTACTTC.

Within the sample, this clonotype is medium-sized. The rearrangement joins TRBV7-8 to TRBJ2-1; no definite D call. CDR1 and CDR2 (germline): SGHVS, FQNEAQ. Trimming took off 5 bases at V and 5 bases at J, with 10 bases between the two ends. The CDR3 runs to 13 residues. CDR3 in amino acids: CASSRRRNNEQFF. The CDR3 bases are TGTGCCAGCAGCCGGCGACGGAACAATGAGCAGTTCTTC.

This clonotype was seen many times. This sequence joins TRBV11-2 and TRBJ2-7, with D possibly matching TRBD2 (5 bases). Trimming took 7 bases from V and 5 from J, leaving 18 bases between them. The CDR3 consists of 14 residues. Germline V gives CDR1 SGHAT, CDR2 FQNNGV. CDR3 coding DNA: TGTGCCAGCAACCTTTTCGGAGGAGCCCACGAGCAGTACTTC. Translated: CASNLFGGAHEQYF.

V and J are TRBV5-1 and TRBJ1-2; D remains unclear. CDR3 size: 13 residues. In germline, CDR1 is SGHRS, CDR2 YFSETQ. The germline V and J ends were trimmed by 0 bases and 2 bases, with 5 bases remaining between them. The CDR3 DNA sequence: TGCGCCAGCAGCTTGGGACAAAACTATGGCTACACCTTC. Translation: CASSLGQNYGYTF.

There are many counts of this clonotype. The chain has TRBV7-9 and TRBJ1-2, with D unclear. The CDR3 runs to 16 residues. Deletions cut 5 bases from V and 0 bases from J, with 16 bases between. CDR1 is SEHNR, CDR2 FQNEAQ, per germline (reference sequence). CDR3 protein: CASSPGGVAANYGYTF. The CDR3 DNA follows: TGTGCCAGCAGCCCCGGCGGGGTTGCAGCTAACTATGGCTACACCTTC. The variable domain in full, with the rest retrieved from reference TRBV7-9 and TRBJ1-2, is DTGVSQNPRHKITKRGQNVTFRCDPISEHNRLYWYRQTLGQGPEFLTYFQNEAQLEKSRLLSDRFSAERPKGSFSTLEIQRTEQGDSAMYLCASSPGGVAANYGYTFGSGTRLTVV.

CDR3 region: CASSLEGASAPSYEQYF. CDR3 coding DNA: TGTGCCAGCAGCTTAGAGGGTGCGAGCGCCCCCTCCTACGAGCAGTACTTC. J is TRBJ2-7 and V is TRBV7-2; D remains unclear. The germline V and J ends were trimmed by 1 base and 0 bases, with 16 bases remaining between them. This CDR3 comprises 17 residues. Germline V gene lookup returns CDR1 SGHTA and CDR2 FQGNSA.

A few counts support this clonotype. CDR3 coding DNA: TGCAGTGCAAGTTCCTATGGCGGGGCAAGGTACGAGCAGTACTTC. It specifies CSASSYGGARYEQYF. The chain carries TRBV20-1 and TRBJ2-7; D may be TRBD2 (6 bases). Germline-derived CDR1 and CDR2 are DFQATT and SNEGSKA (reference sequence). Trimming took off 6 bases at V and 4 bases at J, with 22 bases between the two ends. CDR3 length equals 15 residues.

In its sample, this clonotype was seen many times. The chain has TRBV7-8 and TRBJ2-6, with unresolved D. Per germline, CDR1 SGHVS and CDR2 FQNEAQ. The CDR3 covers 15 residues. The V end was cut by 3 bases, the J end by 1 base, with 7 bases between. The CDR3 bases are TGTGCCAGCAGCTTTCTGACATCTGGGGCCAACGTCCTGACTTTC. Protein sequence: CASSFLTSGANVLTF.

V usage is TRBV7-9 and J usage is TRBJ2-3, with TRBD2 as a possible D gene (6 bases). The CDR3 runs 14 residues. Germline V gene data show CDR1 as SEHNR and CDR2 as FQNEAQ (reference sequence). Deletions cut 1 base from V and 4 bases from J, with 9 bases between. The CDR3 region is CASSLELAADTQYF. CDR3 DNA sequence: TGTGCCAGCAGCTTAGAACTAGCCGCAGATACGCAGTATTTT.

There are a few counts of this clonotype. The chain is built from TRBV7-2 and TRBJ2-5; D could derive from TRBD1 or TRBD2 (5 bases each). There are 14 residues in the CDR3. CDR1 is SGHTA and CDR2 is FQGNSA in the germline V gene. Trimming removed 4 bases from V and 5 bases from J, with 14 bases in between. The CDR3, as DNA: TGTGCCAGCAGCTCCGGGGCGGGTCACGAGACCCAGTACTTC. Its translation: CASSSGAGHETQYF.

V usage is TRBV7-2 and J usage is TRBJ1-2, with D unresolved. V was pared by 5 bases and J by 5 bases, with 15 bases between. The V gene's germline CDR1 is SGHTA and CDR2 FQGNSA. The CDR3 totals 14 residues. The CDR3 is CASSLLGSLYGYTF. In nucleotides, the CDR3 is TGTGCCAGCAGCCTATTGGGGAGCCTATATGGCTACACCTTC.

V is TRBV3-1 and J is TRBJ1-1, with a possible D match to TRBD1 (5 bases). The germline V and J ends were trimmed by 8 bases and 3 bases, with 16 bases remaining between them. The CDR3 sequence is 14 residues long. Germline V gene data show CDR1 as LGHDT and CDR2 as YNNKEL (reference sequence). CDR3 DNA: TGTGCCAGCTCCAGCATAGGAGGGGACACTGAAGCTTTCTTT. Translation: CASSSIGGDTEAFF.

This clonotype is judged medium-sized. The CDR3 DNA sequence: TGCAGTGTGACAGGGTACGGGGCCAACGTCCTGACTTTC. It encodes CSVTGYGANVLTF. The rearrangement links TRBV20-1 to TRBJ2-6, with 7 bases aligning to TRBD1. In germline, CDR1 is DFQATT, CDR2 SNEGSKA (reference sequence). The J segment lost 4 bases and the V segment lost 7 bases, leaving 4 bases of the junction unmatched. CDR3 length equals 13 residues.

This clonotype was seen ten or more times. V usage is TRBV10-2 and J usage is TRBJ1-2, with 7 bases aligning to TRBD1. With 5 bases clipped from V and 5 bases from J, the junction kept 11 bases outside the gene matches. There are 15 residues in the CDR3. Germline values: CDR1 WSHSY, CDR2 SAAADI. In DNA form, the CDR3 reads TGCGCCAGCAGTTACGGCAGGGGGGATTGGTATGGCTACACCTTC. Translating gives CASSYGRGDWYGYTF.

The chain carries TRBV28 and TRBJ2-5, with TRBD2 matching over 10 bases. Per germline, CDR1 MDHEN and CDR2 SYDVKM. The CDR3 contains 16 residues. J was trimmed by 4 bases and V by 3 bases; bases with no gene match: 8. The CDR3 spells CASSFLAGDSSETQYF. The DNA of the CDR3 is TGTGCCAGCAGTTTTCTAGCGGGAGACAGTTCAGAGACCCAGTACTTC. Complete variable domain (other parts from reference TRBV28 and TRBJ2-5): DVKVTQSSRYLVKRTGEKVFLECVQDMDHENMFWYRQDPGLGLRLIYFSYDVKMKEKGDIPEGYSVSREKKERFSLILESASTNQTSMYLCASSFLAGDSSETQYFGPGTRLLVL.

This clonotype was counted ten times or more. This CDR3 reads CASSYRGQGGDQPQHF. As DNA, the CDR3 is TGTGCCAGCAGTTACCGCGGACAGGGCGGGGATCAGCCCCAGCATTTT. The chain employs TRBV6-6 and TRBJ1-5; 8 nucleotides align to TRBD1. The germline CDR1 and CDR2 sequences are MNHNY and SVGAGI (reference sequence). V was clipped by 2 bases and J by 5 bases; unmatched bases: 8. This CDR3 spans 16 amino acids.

This clonotype has at least ten counts. This chain uses TRBV5-6 with TRBJ2-3, with 13 bases identical to TRBD2. Losses at the gene ends were 3 bases for V and 3 bases for J; bases not matched to a gene: 4. Germline assignment: CDR1 SGHDT and CDR2 YYEEEE. The CDR3 loop spans 16 amino acids. CDR3 loop: CASSSGLAGATDTQYF. The CDR3 DNA sequence: TGTGCCAGCAGCTCTGGACTAGCGGGAGCAACAGATACGCAGTATTTT.

This clonotype is termed medium-sized (0.01 to 0.1%). The rearrangement uses TRBV12-3 or TRBV12-4 and TRBJ2-1; D ambiguous. The CDR3 extends over 13 amino acids. V lost 2 bases and J lost 6, with 8 bases in between. CDR3 protein: CASSLRRINEQFF. In nucleotides, the CDR3 is TGTGCCAGCAGTTTACGGCGGATCAATGAGCAGTTCTTC.

This clonotype has a handful of counts. The CDR3 is CASILGAGAADTQYF. CDR3 bases: TGTGCCAGCATCCTAGGGGCCGGCGCGGCAGATACGCAGTATTTT. The chain is built from TRBV6-6 and TRBJ2-3, with a tentative D call TRBD1 (5 bases). The CDR3 spans 15 residues. CDR1 and CDR2 from the germline V gene are MNHNY and SVGAGI (reference sequence). Trimming took off 7 bases at V and 4 bases at J, with 18 bases between the two ends.